This T cell receptor beta chain is drawn from a study of blood T cell repertoires in COVID-19. Study-level information: Spain, Italy and the United States supplied samples that represented acute and convalescent COVID-19. T cells, B-cell-depleted T cells, or PBMCs provided the cDNA or gDNA that served as material.

The germline V gene has CDR1 KGHDR and CDR2 SFDVKD. This CDR3 is 15 amino acids long. V was clipped by 2 bases and J by 1 base, with 10 bases between them. This clone has only one observation. As handled by the study authors: Amplification with reference gene primers provided the estimates of nucleated cell counts. Assay: immunoSEQ multiplex PCR; the TCRdb copy retains only in-frame clones and omits some. That table gives V, J and clone size, and the DNA gave D and trimming. This sample carries 65,000 to 80,000 clones, 80% to 90% of them seen once, and the ten largest clones take approximately 8.3%. The chain has TRBV24-1 and TRBJ1-2, with D uncertain. The receptor was derived from a man aged 50-60 years with active COVID-19. The sequencing input was peripheral blood. DNA of the CDR3: TGTGCCACCAGTGATTCCACAGAATTTAACTATGGCTACACCTTC. Translated: CATSDSTEFNYGYTF.